A selection of T cell receptor beta chains follows, all from one sample in a study of blood T cell repertoires in COVID-19. This table comes from immunoSEQ multiplex PCR, and its TCRdb copy is limited to in-frame clones, with some not included. The sample lists 120,000 or so clones; roughly 72% were seen once. Material: peripheral blood. The origin of the receptors is a man aged 60-69 years with acute or convalescent COVID-19. Both conserved end residues are part of each CDR3.

v_call	j_call	cdr3_aa
TRBV19	TRBJ2-5	CASSATSGGHQETQYF
TRBV18	TRBJ2-7	CASSRFGTGNSFSYEQYF
TRBV6-5	TRBJ2-6	CASQRSGANVLTF
TRBV2	TRBJ2-7	CASSYDRTYEQYF
TRBV19	TRBJ1-1	CASSIDGRGRTEAFF
TRBV5-8	TRBJ1-4	CASSQIQGEKDEKLFF
TRBV19	TRBJ1-2	CASSKVAVNYGYTF
TRBV29-1	TRBJ2-3	CSVSRRDSSTDTQYF
TRBV9	TRBJ1-2	CASSVGPDPGEYGYTF
TRBV5-1	TRBJ1-3	CASSYTGTGGAGTGNTIYF
TRBV11-2	TRBJ2-7	CASSLQRGSRAPYF
TRBV29-1	TRBJ2-7	CSLYNRDMETYEQYF
TRBV28	TRBJ2-7	CASSLGTGVYEQYF
TRBV3-1/TRBV3-2	TRBJ1-6	CASSQGGQATYNSPLHF
TRBV30	TRBJ1-1	CAWSAGVSNFF
TRBV30	TRBJ1-1	CAWGTQGAPMNTEAFF
TRBV19	TRBJ1-5	CASSIGRTQGSNQPQHF
TRBV6-5	TRBJ2-7	CASNLLANLGYEQYF
TRBV5-1	TRBJ2-3	CASSLSGTSSFLTDTQYF
TRBV14	TRBJ2-1	CASSQDWRGEQFF
TRBV21-1	TRBJ2-7	CASSKDVGRTNEQYF
TRBV7-3	TRBJ2-6	CASSIGGSGANVLTF
TRBV18	TRBJ1-4	CASSRRTGGRTNEKLFF
TRBV6-5	TRBJ1-4	CASRTGATNEKLFF
TRBV5-1	TRBJ2-1	CASSFGQAGSYNEQFF
TRBV18	TRBJ2-2	CASLRNTGELFF
TRBV7-3	TRBJ2-1	CASSLQPTGTEQFF
TRBV12-3/TRBV12-4	TRBJ2-7	CASSLGSEQYF
TRBV19	TRBJ1-2	CASSERDSANYGYTF
TRBV24-1	TRBJ1-5	CATSEGQVNQPQHF
TRBV14	TRBJ2-3	CASSQDELRTSGDPVTDTQYF
TRBV24-1	TRBJ2-1	CATSALGQGWGEQFF
TRBV7-6	TRBJ2-3	CASSFLQSSTDTQYF
TRBV24-1	TRBJ2-1	CATSGYSGRAGGEQFF
TRBV9	TRBJ1-1	CASSPRGQVNTEAFF
TRBV4-1	TRBJ2-3	CASSQVEVAGGPDTQYF
TRBV6-5	TRBJ2-2	CASKRQGGITGELFF
TRBV6-5	TRBJ1-3	CASASRSSGNTIYF
TRBV5-6	TRBJ2-1	CASSLVGGAHNEQFF
TRBV12-3/TRBV12-4	TRBJ2-1	CASSSSGYNEQFF
TRBV11-2	TRBJ2-7	CASSFSGLGHEQYF
TRBV19	TRBJ1-4	CASNPEGRPVEKLFF
TRBV3-1/TRBV3-2	TRBJ1-5	CASSQRGSNQPQHF
TRBV18	TRBJ2-5	CASSLGQAGQETQYF
TRBV6-6	TRBJ1-6	CASSYLRGGDSPLHF
TRBV19	TRBJ1-2	CASGRDSSNYGYTF
TRBV4-1	TRBJ2-7	CASSQDLGGAKYEQYF
TRBV28	TRBJ2-7	CASSLSSLLGGRYEQYF
TRBV6-1	TRBJ2-1	CASSEWGGTYNEQFF
TRBV12-3/TRBV12-4	TRBJ1-1	CASSFFMTEAFF
TRBV2	TRBJ2-5	CASSEVLAENYKETQYF
TRBV12-2	TRBJ1-1	CASRLGRGAIDTEAFF
TRBV30	TRBJ2-4	CAYSSAGKNIQYF
TRBV7-3	TRBJ2-2	CASSSRRTSAGLLGELFF
TRBV2	TRBJ2-7	CASLRDRDFGEQYF
TRBV2	TRBJ2-7	CASRLNRGIPGEQYF
TRBV18	TRBJ1-6	CASSPVRDSNSPLHF
TRBV3-1/TRBV3-2	TRBJ2-2	CASSPNPGTGTTGELFF